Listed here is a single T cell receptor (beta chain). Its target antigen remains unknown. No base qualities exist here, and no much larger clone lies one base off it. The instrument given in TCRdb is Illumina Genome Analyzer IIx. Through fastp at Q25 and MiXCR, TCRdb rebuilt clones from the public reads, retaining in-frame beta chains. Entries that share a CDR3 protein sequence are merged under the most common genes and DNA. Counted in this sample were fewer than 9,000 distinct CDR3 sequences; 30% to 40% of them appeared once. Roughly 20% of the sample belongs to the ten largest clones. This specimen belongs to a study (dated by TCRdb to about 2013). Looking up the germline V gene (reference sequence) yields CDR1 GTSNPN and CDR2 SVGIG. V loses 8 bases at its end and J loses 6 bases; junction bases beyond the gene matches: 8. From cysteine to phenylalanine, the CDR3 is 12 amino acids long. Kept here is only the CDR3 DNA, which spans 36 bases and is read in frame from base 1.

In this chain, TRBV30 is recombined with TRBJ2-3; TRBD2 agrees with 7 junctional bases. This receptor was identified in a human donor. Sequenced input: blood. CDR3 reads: CAMEGGSDTQYF. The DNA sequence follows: TGTGCCATGGAGGGAGGGTCTGATACGCAGTATTTT.